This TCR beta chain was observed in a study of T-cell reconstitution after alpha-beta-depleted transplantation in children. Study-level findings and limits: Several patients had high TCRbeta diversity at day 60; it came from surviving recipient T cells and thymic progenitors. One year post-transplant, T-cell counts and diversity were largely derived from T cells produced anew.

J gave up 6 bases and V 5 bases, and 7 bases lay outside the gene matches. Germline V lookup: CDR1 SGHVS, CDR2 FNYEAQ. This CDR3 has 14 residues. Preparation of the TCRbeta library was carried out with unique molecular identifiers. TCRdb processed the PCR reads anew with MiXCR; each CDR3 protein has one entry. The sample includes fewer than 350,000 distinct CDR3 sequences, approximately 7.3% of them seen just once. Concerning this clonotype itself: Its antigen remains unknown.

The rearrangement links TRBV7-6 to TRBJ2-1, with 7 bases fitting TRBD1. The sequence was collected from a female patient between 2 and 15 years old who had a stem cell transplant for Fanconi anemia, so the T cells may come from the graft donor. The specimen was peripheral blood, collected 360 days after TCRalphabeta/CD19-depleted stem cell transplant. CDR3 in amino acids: CASSIRDSPNEQFF. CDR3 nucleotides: TGTGCCAGCAGCATCCGGGACAGCCCCAATGAGCAGTTCTTC.